The 22 T cell receptor beta chains given below trace back to one sample, sequenced in a study of blood T cells in healthy people across ages. Using a J-beta primer mix together with a sample-barcoded 5' primer, a second PCR was run for roughly 6 to 12 cycles. Via MiXCR, TCRdb re-called the 5' RACE reads, giving one row per CDR3 protein. Of more than 900,000 distinct CDR3 sequences listed, roughly 28% are singletons. The same data also went into a second study, on T cells of mothers and their children.

Sequencing was done on a sample of blood. These receptors were obtained from a woman aged 40 to 50 in good health.

This clonotype was recorded a few times. This chain joins TRBV9 and TRBJ2-1; D not resolved. Trimming took 4 bases from V and 8 from J, leaving 19 bases between them. CDR1 SGDLS and CDR2 YYNGEE come from the germline V gene. This CDR3 spans 15 amino acids. CDR3 nucleotide sequence: TGTGCCAGCAGCCCTGGAGTCGGAACGAACCATGAGCAGTTCTTC. Its translation is CASSPGVGTNHEQFF.

This clonotype came up a few times. The chain is built from TRBV3-1 and TRBJ2-1; 8 nucleotides agree with TRBD2. V dropped 4 bases and J dropped 9; count of bases not matched to a gene: 5. Germline CDR1 LGHDT, CDR2 YNNKEL (reference sequence). The CDR3 is made up of 13 amino acids. CDR3 region: CASSPGTRGEQFF. CDR3 coding DNA: TGTGCCAGCAGCCCCGGGACTAGAGGTGAGCAGTTCTTC.

In its sample, this clonotype was seen many times. The rearrangement joins TRBV7-3 to TRBJ2-3, with a tentative D call TRBD1 (5 bases). Trimming pared 2 bases from V and 4 bases from J, leaving 13 bases between. The CDR3 consists of 15 residues. The germline gives CDR1 SGHTA, CDR2 FQGTGA. The CDR3 loop reads CASSLQGNWADTQYF. The CDR3 DNA is TGTGCCAGCAGCTTACAGGGAAATTGGGCAGATACGCAGTATTTT.

This clonotype occurred once. Likely a read error: the CDR3 ends without its conserved phenylalanine or tryptophan. This sequence joins TRBV28 and TRBJ1-5; D is undetermined. This CDR3 has 17 amino acids. V was cut by 7 bases and J by 0 bases, with 19 bases left in between. Germline-derived CDR1 and CDR2 are MDHEN and SYDVKM. The CDR3 nucleotides read TGTGCCAGCATAGAGAGCCGGACTGGAACTAGCAATCAGCCCCAGCATTGT. This translates into CASIESRTGTSNQPQHC.

This clonotype was recorded at least ten times. V gene TRBV15 combines with J gene TRBJ2-5; D gene ambiguous. V was clipped by 1 base and J by 3 bases, with 6 bases between them. The CDR3 is 13 residues long. The V gene's germline CDR1 is LNHNV and CDR2 YYDKDF (reference sequence). The CDR3: CATSRAKEETQYF. CDR3 DNA sequence: TGTGCCACCAGCAGAGCAAAGGAAGAGACCCAGTACTTC.

This clonotype was picked up many times. The chain joins TRBV4-1 to TRBJ1-2, with 7 bases aligning to TRBD1. CDR1 and CDR2 from the germline V gene are MGHRA and YSYEKL. J lost 2 bases, V lost 3 bases, and 6 bases had no gene match. The CDR3 is 15 residues long. CDR3 sequence (DNA): TGCGCCAGCAGCCAGAGACAGGGAGGGAACTATGGCTACACCTTC. Protein: CASSQRQGGNYGYTF.

The sample holds many counts of this clonotype. This sequence joins TRBV2 and TRBJ2-3; 7 bases are a match to TRBD2. V was pared by 2 bases and J by 2 bases, with 10 bases of the junction left unmatched. CDR1 SNHLY and CDR2 FYNNEI come from the germline V gene. CDR3 length: 17 amino acids. The CDR3 is CASSEMVSSGTTDTQYF. CDR3 nucleotide sequence: TGTGCCAGCAGTGAAATGGTGTCTAGCGGTACCACAGATACGCAGTATTTT.

This clonotype was seen only a few times. The genes are TRBV5-6 and TRBJ1-2; no clear D gene. Germline lookup yields CDR1 SGHDT and CDR2 YYEEEE. Trimming removed 3 bases at V and 0 bases at J, with 9 bases between. The length of the CDR3 is 14 residues. The CDR3 bases are TGTGCCAGCAGCTCCGGAGCAGCTAACTATGGCTACACCTTC. Amino acid sequence: CASSSGAANYGYTF.

With regard to this clonotype: At one end, the junction sequence differs from germline, possibly due to a read error. J is TRBJ2-7 and V is TRBV27, with 11 positions matching TRBD2. The CDR3 is 14 amino acids. Germline V gene lookup returns CDR1 MNHEY and CDR2 SMNVEV (reference sequence). The CDR3 DNA is TGTGCCAACAGTTTAACTAGCGGGAGCTACGAGCAGTACTTC. Protein: CANSLTSGSYEQYF.

The chain joins TRBV6-6 to TRBJ2-5; 8 nucleotides line up with TRBD2. Germline V gives CDR1 MNHNY, CDR2 SVGAGI (reference sequence). J gave up 2 bases and V 0 bases, and 2 bases lay outside the gene matches. CDR3 length: 15 amino acids. The CDR3 bases are TGTGCCAGCAGTTACTCTAGCGGGAAACAAGAGACCCAGTACTTC. Translated, it gives CASSYSSGKQETQYF.

The V and J genes are TRBV20-1 and TRBJ2-1; no clear D. Trimming removed 6 bases at V and 2 bases at J, with 14 bases between. The CDR3 runs 14 residues. CDR1 DFQATT and CDR2 SNEGSKA come from the germline V gene (reference sequence). The CDR3 bases are TGCAGTGCCAGGACCCTGTCAACCTACAATGAGCAGTTCTTC. It codes for CSARTLSTYNEQFF.

The chain recombines TRBV11-2 with TRBJ2-1, with D perhaps TRBD1 or TRBD2 (6 bases each). The germline gives CDR1 SGHAT, CDR2 FQNNGV. The CDR3 has 14 residues. Trimming stripped 1 base from V and 8 bases from J, with 12 bases between. CDR3 bases: TGTGCCAGCAGCTTAGGCAGAAGGGGGGATGAGCAGTTCTTC. Encoded protein: CASSLGRRGDEQFF. The variable domain in full, with the rest retrieved from reference TRBV11-2 and TRBJ2-1, is EAGVAQSPRYKIIEKRQSVAFWCNPISGHATLYWYQQILGQGPKLLIQFQNNGVVDDSQLPKDRFSAERLKGVDSTLKIQPAKLEDSAVYLCASSLGRRGDEQFFGPGTRLTVL.

In its sample, this clonotype was seen a few times. One end of the junction varies from germline; a read error may be responsible. The chain combines TRBV25-1 with TRBJ2-3, with 7 nucleotides matching TRBD2. The CDR3 sequence is 15 residues long. Germline V gene data show CDR1 as MGHDK and CDR2 as SYGVNS. CDR3 coding DNA: TGTGCCAGCAGTGACGCGGGGGAGATTACAGGTACGCAGTATTTT. It is translated as CASSDAGEITGTQYF.

The chain is built from TRBV2 and TRBJ2-5; 11 bases are shared with TRBD2. CDR1 SNHLY and CDR2 FYNNEI come from the germline V gene. The CDR3 extends over 19 amino acids. After removal of 1 base from V and 4 bases from J, the junction contained 14 bases not matched to a gene. As DNA, the CDR3 is TGTGCCAGCAGTGAAGTTGCGGGACTAGCGGCATCTAGGAGAGAGACCCAGTACTTC. It specifies CASSEVAGLAASRRETQYF.

This rearrangement joins TRBV10-3 to TRBJ1-1; D unresolved. The CDR3 loop spans 11 amino acids. Trimming stripped 5 bases from V and 2 bases from J, with 3 bases between. Germline CDR1 reads ENHRY; CDR2 reads SYGVKD. This CDR3 reads CAISSNTEAFF. The DNA for the CDR3 is TGTGCCATCAGTTCCAACACTGAAGCTTTCTTT.

The rearrangement uses TRBV20-1 and TRBJ1-2; D ambiguous. V was clipped by 3 bases and J by 0 bases, with 2 bases between them. The germline CDR1 and CDR2 sequences are DFQATT and SNEGSKA (reference sequence). This CDR3 has 11 residues. CDR3 DNA sequence: TGCAGTGCTAGTTCTAACTATGGCTACACCTTC. Translated, it gives CSASSNYGYTF.

This clonotype was seen more than once but under ten times. The chain combines TRBV19 with TRBJ2-4, with a weak D call TRBD1 (6 bases). Trimming pared 4 bases from V and 0 bases from J, leaving 13 bases between. Germline V gene data show CDR1 as LNHDA and CDR2 as SQIVND (reference sequence). The CDR3 is 16 residues long. In DNA, the CDR3 is TGTGCCAGTAGTACAGGGACATCTCTAGCCAAAAACATTCAGTACTTC. Translated, it gives CASSTGTSLAKNIQYF.

This clonotype was counted between two and nine times. The rearrangement links TRBV7-2 to TRBJ1-2; a weak D match, TRBD1 (5 bases). This CDR3 spans 15 amino acids. With 5 bases removed from V and 4 bases from J, the gap between germline ends came to 17 bases. Germline loops: CDR1 SGHTA, CDR2 FQGNSA. The CDR3 nucleotides are TGTGCCAGCAGCCCATCACCCGGACAAGGCTATGGCTACACCTTC. Its protein is CASSPSPGQGYGYTF.

This clonotype was observed a few times. This chain uses TRBV21-1 with TRBJ2-1; the D call in the table, TRBD1, was not verified against the DNA. TRBV21-1 is designated a pseudogene. The CDR3 runs to 17 residues. CDR3 protein: CASSPSSGGGRDNEQFF. The CDR3 bases are TGTGCCAGCAGCCCATCGTCGGGGGGGGGCCGGGACAATGAGCAGTTCTTC.

The sample holds a few counts of this clonotype. The J gene is TRBJ1-2, the V gene TRBV19; no firm D call. Looked up from germline, CDR1 is LNHDA and CDR2 is SQIVND (reference sequence). Trimming pared 5 bases from V and 4 bases from J, leaving 5 bases between. The CDR3 sequence is 11 residues long. CDR3 bases: TGTGCCAGTAGTGCGGTCTATGGCTACACCTTC. Encoded protein: CASSAVYGYTF.

In its sample, this clonotype was seen many times. The gene calls are TRBV7-2 and TRBJ2-3; D gene uncertain. Between the trimmed V and J ends, which lost 0 bases and 5 bases, there was a span of 6 bases. Looked up from germline, CDR1 is SGHTA and CDR2 is FQGNSA. This CDR3 is built from 13 residues. CDR3 in DNA: TGTGCCAGCAGCTTAGCATATAAAGATACGCAGTATTTT. It yields the protein CASSLAYKDTQYF.

This clonotype was observed at least ten times. This chain connects TRBV6-6 to TRBJ2-5; 13 nucleotides agree with TRBD2. The CDR3 consists of 18 residues. Trimming at V came to 6 bases and at J to 5 bases, leaving 15 bases not matched to a gene. Germline V gene data show CDR1 as MNHNY and CDR2 as SVGAGI (reference sequence). The CDR3 loop is CASSYGLAGAALGETQYF. CDR3 sequence (DNA): TGTGCCAGCAGCTACGGACTAGCGGGGGCCGCCCTAGGCGAGACCCAGTACTTC.